This is a list of T cell receptor beta chains from one sample in a study of blood T cell repertoires in COVID-19. Only in-frame clones appear in the TCRdb table, and some are missing; sequencing was by immunoSEQ multiplex PCR. The profile shows 380,000 or so clones, approximately 87% of them singletons. Material for sequencing was PBMCs or T cells enriched from blood (not recorded which). The receptor set was obtained from a woman in her 30s with acute COVID-19. CDR3s include the opening cysteine and the closing phenylalanine or tryptophan. The D gene is left open where the match is weak. Expanded clones are given a class, and other clones once, few, many or no size at all.

d_call	v_call	clone_size	j_call	cdr3_nt	cdr3_aa
-	TRBV4-1	-	TRBJ1-1	TGCGCCAGCAGCCAAATACAGGGCGCTGAAGCTTTCTTT	CASSQIQGAEAFF
TRBD1	TRBV27	-	TRBJ1-4	TGTGCCAGCAGTTTACGTCCGGGCAGGGGGCATGAAAAACTGTTTTTT	CASSLRPGRGHEKLFF
-	TRBV5-6	-	TRBJ2-3	TGTGCCAGCAGCTTGTTGTATAACACAGGGACAGATACGCAGTATTTT	CASSLLYNTGTDTQYF
TRBD1	TRBV6-5	-	TRBJ1-6	TGTGCCAGCAGTTACTTCACCGGGACAGGGGGTTCACCCCTCCACTTT	CASSYFTGTGGSPLHF
TRBD2	TRBV28	-	TRBJ2-7	TGTGCCAGCAGTTTACCCACTAGCGGGGGGAGAGAGCAGTACTTC	CASSLPTSGGREQYF
TRBD1	TRBV30	-	TRBJ1-3	TGTGCCTGGAGTGTACTTGGGACAGGGGCGCTCACCGGAAACACCATATATTTT	CAWSVLGTGALTGNTIYF
-	TRBV27	-	TRBJ2-3	TGTGCCAGCAGTCCCGTTGTCACAGATACGCAGTATTTT	CASSPVVTDTQYF
TRBD1	TRBV24-1	-	TRBJ2-3	TGTGCCACCAGTGACTCCGGGACAGCAGGTTCCTTCACAGATACGCAGTATTTT	CATSDSGTAGSFTDTQYF
-	TRBV18	-	TRBJ2-5	TGTGCCAGCTCACCACTACAGGGAGGGCAAGAGACCCAGTACTTC	CASSPLQGGQETQYF
TRBD1	TRBV5-1	-	TRBJ2-7	TGCGCCAGCAGCCCCGGGACAGACCACTACGAGCAGTACTTC	CASSPGTDHYEQYF
-	TRBV21-1	-	TRBJ2-1	TGTGCCAGCAGCAAACGAGCAGCGATTGCCTACAATGAGCAGTTCTTC	CASSKRAAIAYNEQFF
TRBD1	TRBV6-1	-	TRBJ2-1	TGTGCCAGCAGTGAATTGGGACAGTCCAATGAGCAGTTCTTC	CASSELGQSNEQFF
TRBD1	TRBV5-1	-	TRBJ1-4	TGCGCCAGCAGCTTGGAGGGGACAGGGTACGAAAAACTGTTTTTT	CASSLEGTGYEKLFF
-	TRBV2	-	TRBJ1-6	TGTGCCAGCAGCCGGGACAAGACTAATTCACCCCTCCACTTT	CASSRDKTNSPLHF
TRBD2	TRBV7-6	-	TRBJ2-3	TGTGCCAGCAGCTTACGGCTAGCGGGGGGACCCACAGATACGCAGTATTTT	CASSLRLAGGPTDTQYF
TRBD2	TRBV27	-	TRBJ2-1	TGTGCCAGCAGTTTACAGTCGGGGGGGGGCTACAATGAGCAGTTCTTC	CASSLQSGGGYNEQFF
-	TRBV7-3	-	TRBJ2-7	TGTGCCAGCAGCTGGGCCGGGGGCTACGAGCAGTACTTC	CASSWAGGYEQYF
-	TRBV2	-	TRBJ2-3	TGTGCCAGTACTCGGGGGGCTGGAGATACGCAGTATTTT	CASTRGAGDTQYF
TRBD1	TRBV11-2	-	TRBJ2-1	TGTGCCAGCAGCTTAGATCTACAGGGGCTTCAGTTCTTC	CASSLDLQGLQFF
-	TRBV5-6	-	TRBJ1-6	TGTGCCAGCAGGCTCACGGGGGTCAATTCACCCCTCCACTTT	CASRLTGVNSPLHF
-	TRBV6-5	-	TRBJ1-1	TGTGCCAGCAGTTACGCCAGGAACACTGAAGCTTTCTTT	CASSYARNTEAFF
-	TRBV18	once	TRBJ2-7	TGTGCCAGCTCACCAAGTCGGGAGTACGGGGCCGGTGCCTACGAGCAGTACTTC	CASSPSREYGAGAYEQYF
TRBD1	TRBV5-5	-	TRBJ1-2	TGTGCCAGCAGCTTAGGGACAGGGGATGGCTACACCTTC	CASSLGTGDGYTF